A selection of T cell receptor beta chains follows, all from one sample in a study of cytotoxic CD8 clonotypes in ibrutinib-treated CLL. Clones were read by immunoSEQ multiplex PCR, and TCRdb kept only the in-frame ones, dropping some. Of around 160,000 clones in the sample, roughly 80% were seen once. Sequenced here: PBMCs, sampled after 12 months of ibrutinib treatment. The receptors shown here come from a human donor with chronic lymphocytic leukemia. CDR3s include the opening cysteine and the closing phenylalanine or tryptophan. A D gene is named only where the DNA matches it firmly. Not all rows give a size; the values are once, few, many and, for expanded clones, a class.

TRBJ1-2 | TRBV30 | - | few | TGTGCCTGGGCTCGCAGGGCGAACTATGGCTACACCTTC | CAWARRANYGYTF
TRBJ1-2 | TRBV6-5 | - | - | TGTGCCAGCAGCGAGTTTAACTATGGCTACACCTTC | CASSEFNYGYTF
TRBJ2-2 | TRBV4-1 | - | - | TGCGCCAGCAGCCCGGAGGGCTATAACACCGGGGAGCTGTTTTTT | CASSPEGYNTGELFF
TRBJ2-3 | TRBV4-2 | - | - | TGTGCCAGCTCGGGAAAGGGGGGTGGGGCCAACACAGATACGCAGTATTTT | CASSGKGGGANTDTQYF
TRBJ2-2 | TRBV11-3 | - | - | TGTGCCAGCAGCTTCGGGGGAAGGAACACCGGGGAGCTGTTTTTT | CASSFGGRNTGELFF
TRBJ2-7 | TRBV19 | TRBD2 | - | TGTGCCAGTAGTGACCCACTAGCGGGAGGACGTGAGCAGTACTTC | CASSDPLAGGREQYF
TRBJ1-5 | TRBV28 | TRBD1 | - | TGTGCCAGCAGTTGGACAGGACTTAGCAATCAGCCCCAGCATTTT | CASSWTGLSNQPQHF
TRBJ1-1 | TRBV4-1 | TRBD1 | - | TGCGCCAGCAGCACCCGGTACCTACAGGGGACTGAAGCTTTCTTT | CASSTRYLQGTEAFF
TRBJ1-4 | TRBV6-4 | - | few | TGTGCCAGCAGTGACGGACGGGCAGTGTTTAATGAAAAACTGTTTTTT | CASSDGRAVFNEKLFF
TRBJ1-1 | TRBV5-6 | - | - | TGTGCCAGCAGCTTTGTTCAGGGGAGGGGGACTGAAGCTTTCTTT | CASSFVQGRGTEAFF
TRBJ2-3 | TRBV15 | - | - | TGTGCCACCGCCCGGGATGTGCGCACAGATACGCAGTATTTT | CATARDVRTDTQYF
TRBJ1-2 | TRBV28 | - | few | TGTGCCAGCAGTTCGTTCTATGGCTACACCTTC | CASSSFYGYTF
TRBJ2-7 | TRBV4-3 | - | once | TGCGCCAGCAGCCGAGACAGCTCCCGGCGGTCCGAGCAGTACTTC | CASSRDSSRRSEQYF
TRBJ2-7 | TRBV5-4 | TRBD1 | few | TGTGCCAGCAGCTGGGACAGGGGAACCTACGAGCAGTACTTC | CASSWDRGTYEQYF
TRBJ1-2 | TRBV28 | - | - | TGTGCCAGCTATCTATTTCAGTATGGCTACACCTTC | CASYLFQYGYTF
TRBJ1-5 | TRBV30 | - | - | TGTGCCTGGAGTTCAAACAGGGCCAAGAATCAGCCCCAGCATTTT | CAWSSNRAKNQPQHF
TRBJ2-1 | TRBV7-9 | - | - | TGTGCCAGCAGCTCACACCGCTCCTACAATGAGCAGTTCTTC | CASSSHRSYNEQFF
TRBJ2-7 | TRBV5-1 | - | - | TGCGCCAGCAGCTTGTCCGGGGCCTCCTACGAGCAGTACTTC | CASSLSGASYEQYF
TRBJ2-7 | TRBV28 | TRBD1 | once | TGTGCCAGCAGTTCCCCCCGGACAGGCGACTACGAGCAGTACTTC | CASSSPRTGDYEQYF
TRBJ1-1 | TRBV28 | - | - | TGTGCCAGCAGCCAGGGTAAGAACACTGAAGCTTTCTTT | CASSQGKNTEAFF
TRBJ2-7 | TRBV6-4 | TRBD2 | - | TGTGCCAGCAGTGACTCCCACCTTCTAACTTCTAGCGGGGGGTACTACGAGCAGTACTTC | CASSDSHLLTSSGGYYEQYF
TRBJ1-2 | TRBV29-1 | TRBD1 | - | TGCAGCGTTGGAGGAGGGACAGCCGAGGAGGTTCGGAAGCTGGCCTATGGCTACACCTTC | CSVGGGTAEEVRKLAYGYTF